A selection of T cell receptor beta chains follows, all from one sample in a study of cytomegalovirus exposure and HLA in healthy donors. Data came from immunoSEQ multiplex PCR; TCRdb stores just in-frame clones and leaves some out. There are fewer than 250,000 clones in the sample; 70% to 85% occur only once, and about 0.23% lies in the top ten. Material: PBMCs. All receptors come from a girl aged 2 to 9 in good health and CMV-seronegative. Each CDR3 is given with its conserved first and last residue. The D gene is left open where the match is weak. Clone size appears in some rows only: once, few, many, or a class for an expanded clone.

d_gene: .; len: 14; j_gene: TRBJ2-7; v_gene: TRBV5-4; abundance: once; CDR3aa: CASSPVQGAYEQYF; CDR3nt: TGTGCCAGCAGCCCAGTACAGGGTGCTTACGAGCAGTACTTC
d_gene: TRBD1; len: 15; j_gene: TRBJ1-2; v_gene: TRBV7-9; abundance: .; CDR3aa: CASSSPGQTNYGYTF; CDR3nt: TGTGCCAGCAGCTCCCCGGGACAGACCAACTATGGCTACACCTTC
d_gene: .; len: 13; j_gene: TRBJ2-1; v_gene: TRBV6-1; abundance: few; CDR3aa: CASSELLRNEQFF; CDR3nt: TGTGCCAGCAGTGAACTCCTCCGCAATGAGCAGTTCTTC
d_gene: .; len: 15; j_gene: TRBJ2-6; v_gene: TRBV10-2; abundance: .; CDR3aa: CASSVFFSGANVLTF; CDR3nt: TGCGCCAGCAGTGTGTTCTTCTCTGGGGCCAACGTCCTGACTTTC
d_gene: .; len: 13; j_gene: TRBJ1-5; v_gene: TRBV12-2; abundance: once; CDR3aa: CASRFRDRGFMHF; CDR3nt: TGTGCAAGTCGCTTCCGGGACAGGGGATTTATGCATTTT
d_gene: .; len: 18; j_gene: TRBJ1-2; v_gene: TRBV27; abundance: .; CDR3aa: CASSPVSVLYSANYGYTF; CDR3nt: TGTGCCAGCAGTCCCGTCAGCGTATTATACTCAGCTAACTATGGCTACACCTTC
d_gene: TRBD1; len: 15; j_gene: TRBJ2-2; v_gene: TRBV30; abundance: .; CDR3aa: CAWSVPGQGPGELFF; CDR3nt: TGTGCCTGGAGTGTACCGGGACAGGGGCCCGGGGAGCTGTTTTTT
d_gene: TRBD1; len: 15; j_gene: TRBJ2-2; v_gene: TRBV7-9; abundance: .; CDR3aa: CASSPTPDRGGELFF; CDR3nt: TGTGCCAGCAGCCCCACGCCGGACAGGGGTGGGGAGCTGTTTTTT
d_gene: TRBD1; len: 14; j_gene: TRBJ1-2; v_gene: TRBV5-4; abundance: .; CDR3aa: CASSPRDSNYGYTF; CDR3nt: TGTGCCAGCAGCCCCCGGGACAGCAACTATGGCTACACCTTC
d_gene: .; len: 15; j_gene: TRBJ1-1; v_gene: TRBV15; abundance: few; CDR3aa: CATSRDRGGRTEAFF; CDR3nt: TGTGCCACCAGCAGAGATCGGGGGGGCCGGACTGAAGCTTTCTTT
d_gene: .; len: 14; j_gene: TRBJ2-7; v_gene: TRBV18; abundance: .; CDR3aa: CASSPILSDYEQYF; CDR3nt: TGTGCCAGCTCACCAATTCTCAGTGACTACGAGCAGTACTTC
d_gene: .; len: 13; j_gene: TRBJ2-5; v_gene: TRBV9; abundance: .; CDR3aa: CASSVGLEETQYF; CDR3nt: TGTGCCAGCAGCGTAGGACTAGAAGAGACCCAGTACTTC
d_gene: .; len: 15; j_gene: TRBJ2-7; v_gene: TRBV5-1; abundance: .; CDR3aa: CASSLTGLEYYEQYF; CDR3nt: TGCGCCAGCAGCTTGACGGGGTTAGAGTACTACGAGCAGTACTTC
d_gene: .; len: 13; j_gene: TRBJ2-4; v_gene: TRBV9; abundance: few; CDR3aa: CASSVLSGGIQYF; CDR3nt: TGTGCCAGCAGCGTCCTATCCGGGGGCATTCAGTACTTC
d_gene: TRBD1; len: 12; j_gene: TRBJ1-2; v_gene: TRBV6-5; abundance: .; CDR3aa: CASRQGEYGYTF; CDR3nt: TGTGCCAGCAGACAGGGGGAATATGGCTACACCTTC
d_gene: TRBD1; len: 14; j_gene: TRBJ1-1; v_gene: TRBV19; abundance: .; CDR3aa: CASSTDRDYTEAFF; CDR3nt: TGTGCCAGTAGTACGGACAGGGATTACACTGAAGCTTTCTTT
d_gene: .; len: 14; j_gene: TRBJ1-1; v_gene: TRBV5-6; abundance: .; CDR3aa: CASSFGGGMAEAFF; CDR3nt: TGTGCCAGCAGCTTCGGTGGGGGGATGGCTGAAGCTTTCTTT
d_gene: .; len: 14; j_gene: TRBJ1-1; v_gene: TRBV7-2; abundance: .; CDR3aa: CASSLTDLNTEAFF; CDR3nt: TGTGCCAGCAGCTTAACTGACTTAAACACTGAAGCTTTCTTT
d_gene: TRBD1; len: 16; j_gene: TRBJ1-3; v_gene: TRBV7-9; abundance: .; CDR3aa: CASSRTGSTSGNTIYF; CDR3nt: TGTGCCAGCAGCAGGACAGGGAGTACCTCTGGAAACACCATATATTTT
d_gene: .; len: 13; j_gene: TRBJ2-3; v_gene: TRBV18; abundance: .; CDR3aa: CASSPPVSDTQYF; CDR3nt: TGTGCCAGCTCACCGCCAGTCAGTGATACGCAGTATTTT
d_gene: TRBD1; len: 15; j_gene: TRBJ2-7; v_gene: TRBV6-1; abundance: .; CDR3aa: CASSATGTGVYEQYF; CDR3nt: TGTGCCAGCAGTGCCACCGGGACAGGGGTCTACGAGCAGTACTTC
d_gene: .; len: 14; j_gene: TRBJ2-2; v_gene: TRBV5-1; abundance: .; CDR3aa: CASSLELASGELFF; CDR3nt: TGCGCCAGCAGCTTAGAACTAGCTTCTGGGGAGCTGTTTTTT
d_gene: TRBD1; len: 16; j_gene: TRBJ2-3; v_gene: TRBV2; abundance: .; CDR3aa: CASSASQGVLSDTQYF; CDR3nt: TGTGCCAGCAGTGCGTCCCAGGGGGTATTATCAGATACGCAGTATTTT
d_gene: TRBD1; len: 15; j_gene: TRBJ1-2; v_gene: TRBV6-5; abundance: .; CDR3aa: CASSYEGTGSYGYTF; CDR3nt: TGTGCCAGCAGTTACGAAGGGACAGGCTCCTATGGCTACACCTTC
d_gene: .; len: 12; j_gene: TRBJ1-5; v_gene: TRBV29-1; abundance: once; CDR3aa: CSVAGDDQPQHF; CDR3nt: TGCAGCGTGGCGGGGGACGATCAGCCCCAGCATTTT
d_gene: TRBD2; len: 17; j_gene: TRBJ2-1; v_gene: TRBV6-4; abundance: .; CDR3aa: CASSDSPGGRSYNEQFF; CDR3nt: TGTGCCAGCAGTGACTCACCCGGCGGGAGGTCCTACAATGAGCAGTTCTTC
d_gene: .; len: 16; j_gene: TRBJ2-2; v_gene: TRBV7-7; abundance: .; CDR3aa: CASSLATAGSAGELFF; CDR3nt: TGTGCCAGCAGCTTAGCGACGGCAGGGTCGGCCGGGGAGCTGTTTTTT